These 20 T cell receptor beta chains share one sample of origin, sequenced in a study of blood T cell repertoires in COVID-19. TCRdb's table, derived via immunoSEQ multiplex PCR, lists solely in-frame clones and lacks some. Of tens of thousands of clones in the sample, 88% were seen once. The source material was peripheral blood. All receptors derive from a human donor in a cohort sampled during active COVID-19.

V and J are TRBV18 and TRBJ2-4; D uncertain. This CDR3 region has 13 residues. Deletions cut 6 bases from V and 6 bases from J, with 12 bases between. Per germline, CDR1 KGHSH and CDR2 LQKENI. The CDR3 sequence is CASSRGGRNIQYF. In DNA form, the CDR3 reads TGTGCCAGCTCGCGAGGTGGCAGAAACATTCAGTACTTC.

Only a few counts were recorded for this clone. This chain links TRBV2 with TRBJ2-1, with TRBD2 matching 7 bases. V lost 6 bases to trimming and J lost 1 base; unmatched junction nucleotides: 6. The CDR3 consists of 15 residues. From germline, CDR1 is SNHLY and CDR2 FYNNEI. The CDR3 loop is CASSEGGWSYNEQFF. Here the CDR3 DNA reads TGTGCCAGCAGCGAGGGAGGGTGGTCCTACAATGAGCAGTTCTTC.

The chain recombines TRBV7-9 with TRBJ2-5; 8 nucleotides line up with TRBD1. Germline CDR1 is SEHNR and CDR2 is FQNEAQ (reference sequence). Trimming at V came to 4 bases and at J to 5 bases, leaving 15 bases not matched to a gene. The CDR3 loop spans 17 amino acids. As DNA, the CDR3 is TGTGCCAGCAGCTCACAGACAGGGGTCTCTCGAATGGAGACCCAGTACTTC. This gives the protein CASSSQTGVSRMETQYF.

The CDR3 DNA follows: TGTGCCAGTAGGCCGGGGGGCGGTCAGCCCCAGCATTTT. This sequence encodes CASRPGGGQPQHF. The gene calls are TRBV19 and TRBJ1-5; a possible D gene is TRBD1 (6 bases). Trimming took 6 bases from V and 6 from J, leaving 12 bases between them. This CDR3 has 13 amino acids. Germline V gene lookup returns CDR1 LNHDA and CDR2 SQIVND (reference sequence).

This chain joins TRBV6-2 or TRBV6-3 and TRBJ1-5; the D gene is possibly TRBD1 (5 bases). V was cut by 4 bases and J by 2 bases, with 9 bases left in between. Per germline, CDR1 MNHEY and CDR2 SVGEGT. This CDR3 region has 14 residues. Written as DNA, the CDR3 is TGTGCCAGCAGTTGGGGGGACGGCAATCAGCCCCAGCATTTT. It is translated as CASSWGDGNQPQHF.

V gene TRBV5-4 combines with J gene TRBJ2-5; TRBD1 might be the D (6 bases). CDR3 length equals 14 residues. Germline CDR1 reads SGHNT; CDR2 reads YYREEE (reference sequence). Deletions cut 3 bases from V and 4 bases from J, with 13 bases between. The chain's CDR3 is CASSSPGAGETQYF. The DNA for the CDR3 is TGTGCCAGCAGCTCACCAGGGGCGGGAGAGACCCAGTACTTC.

This chain uses TRBV4-2 with TRBJ2-3, with 13 bases that match TRBD2. This CDR3 is 19 amino acids long. V gave up 2 bases and J gave up 1 base; unmatched junction bases: 9. Germline CDR1 reads LGHNA; CDR2 reads YNFKEQ. The CDR3 is CASSQSPRGLAGGTDTQYF. As DNA, the CDR3 is TGTGCCAGCAGCCAATCCCCGAGAGGACTAGCGGGGGGCACAGATACGCAGTATTTT.

The chain employs TRBV2 and TRBJ1-4; 8 bases line up with TRBD1. Germline V gene sequence: CDR1 SNHLY, CDR2 FYNNEI. This CDR3 comprises 13 residues. After removal of 4 bases from V and 11 bases from J, the junction contained 6 bases not matched to a gene. The CDR3 here is CASSGQGAWKLFF. As DNA, the CDR3 is TGTGCCAGCAGTGGGCAGGGGGCTTGGAAACTGTTTTTT.

The V call is TRBV12-3 or TRBV12-4, the J call TRBJ2-7, with D unresolved. The CDR3 consists of 11 residues. The V gene lost 5 bases and the J gene lost 4 bases, with 6 bases spanning the gap. DNA for the CDR3: TGTGCCAGCAGTCTACTTTACGAGCAGTACTTC. Residues: CASSLLYEQYF.

V and J are TRBV25-1 and TRBJ1-4; 10 bases match TRBD1. CDR1 and CDR2 from the germline V gene are MGHDK and SYGVNS. V lost 8 bases to trimming and J lost 7 bases; unmatched junction nucleotides: 7. CDR3 size: 14 residues. In DNA form, the CDR3 reads TGTGCCAGCGGAGCGACAGGGGGCGTTGAAAAACTGTTTTTT. Protein sequence: CASGATGGVEKLFF.

The genes are TRBV7-8 and TRBJ2-5; 11 positions agree with TRBD2. The CDR3 length is 19 residues. Germline V gene data show CDR1 as SGHVS and CDR2 as FQNEAQ. With 5 bases clipped from V and 3 bases from J, the junction kept 17 bases outside the gene matches. The CDR3 here is CASSGIGVAGGLKEETQYF. Here the CDR3 DNA reads TGTGCCAGCAGCGGTATCGGGGTAGCGGGGGGGCTGAAAGAAGAGACCCAGTACTTC.

A note on this clone: At one end the junction does not follow the germline gene, possibly because of a read error. The chain has TRBV2 and TRBJ2-7; a weak D match, TRBD2 (6 bases). The germline CDR1 and CDR2 sequences are SNHLY and FYNNEI. The CDR3 runs to 13 residues. The CDR3 sequence: CLSKEGRDYEQYF. Here the CDR3 DNA reads TGCCTCAGCAAGGAGGGCAGGGACTACGAGCAGTACTTC. Full variable domain (rest looked up from reference TRBV2 and TRBJ2-7): EPEVTQTPSHQVTQMGQEVILRCVPISNHLYFYWYRQILGQKVEFLVSFYNNEISEKSEIFDDQFSVERPDGSNFTLKIRSTKLEDSAMYFCLSKEGRDYEQYFGPGTRLTVT.

The chain joins TRBV7-2 to TRBJ1-1; D not resolved. Germline CDR1 SGHTA, CDR2 FQGNSA. The CDR3 extends over 15 amino acids. Trimming cost V 5 bases and J 1 base, with 14 bases left between them. CDR3 sequence reads: CASSQTLYRNTEAFF. In nucleotides, the CDR3 is TGTGCCAGCAGCCAAACCTTATACAGGAACACTGAAGCTTTCTTT.

The rearrangement joins TRBV6-2 or TRBV6-3 to TRBJ2-2, with TRBD2 matching 7 bases. J gave up 1 base and V 4 bases, and 3 bases lay outside the gene matches. From germline, CDR1 is MNHEY and CDR2 SVGEGT. The CDR3 loop spans 15 amino acids. This chain's CDR3 is CASSFLAVNTGELFF. In nucleotides, the CDR3 is TGTGCCAGCAGTTTTCTAGCGGTGAACACCGGGGAGCTGTTTTTT.

For the CDR3, the DNA is TGTGCCAGCCGGGGGATGAACACTGAAGCTTTCTTT. Residues: CASRGMNTEAFF. The chain couples TRBV2 to TRBJ1-1; possible D gene TRBD1, 5 bases. The CDR3 extends over 12 amino acids. The V end was cut by 8 bases, the J end by 0 bases, with 7 bases between. Germline-derived CDR1 and CDR2 are SNHLY and FYNNEI.

DNA of the CDR3: TGTGCCAGTAGTATCCCTAACAGGAACACCGGGGAGCTGTTTTTT. Residues: CASSIPNRNTGELFF. The chain is built from TRBV19 and TRBJ2-2, with D uncertain. Germline V CDR1 and CDR2: LNHDA, SQIVND (reference sequence). V was cut by 3 bases and J by 1 base, with 9 bases left in between. The CDR3 consists of 15 residues.

The chain couples TRBV4-3 to TRBJ2-7; D is uncertain. This CDR3 contains 15 residues. The V and J ends lost 0 bases and 2 bases respectively, with 11 bases between them. Germline CDR1 reads LGHNA; CDR2 reads YSLEER. In DNA form, the CDR3 reads TGCGCCAGCAGCCAAGACGGTGGGCACACCTACGAGCAGTACTTC. It yields the protein CASSQDGGHTYEQYF.

V usage is TRBV5-1 and J usage is TRBJ1-3; D gene uncertain. The CDR3 sequence is 16 residues long. Germline-derived CDR1 and CDR2 are SGHRS and YFSETQ. The V end was cut by 1 base, the J end by 0 bases, with 11 bases between. CDR3 region: CASSLLGRTSGNTIYF. DNA for the CDR3: TGCGCCAGCAGCTTGCTAGGCCGCACCTCTGGAAACACCATATATTTT.

This rearrangement joins TRBV18 to TRBJ1-6; TRBD1 is a possible D gene (5 bases). Trimming took off 2 bases at V and 7 bases at J, with 15 bases between the two ends. This CDR3 is built from 16 residues. Germline assignment: CDR1 KGHSH and CDR2 LQKENI. CDR3 sequence (DNA): TGTGCCAGCTCACCAGGCGGGACTTCTTTGAATTCACCCCTCCACTTT. The encoded protein is CASSPGGTSLNSPLHF.

The chain uses TRBV7-2 and TRBJ2-7, with 11 bases lining up with TRBD2. The trim removed 4 bases at V and 6 bases at J, leaving 8 bases unmatched. The germline V gene has CDR1 SGHTA and CDR2 FQGNSA. The CDR3 consists of 15 residues. The CDR3 region is CASSSTLAGGSEQYF. CDR3 DNA sequence: TGTGCCAGCAGCTCGACCCTAGCGGGGGGCTCCGAGCAGTACTTC.